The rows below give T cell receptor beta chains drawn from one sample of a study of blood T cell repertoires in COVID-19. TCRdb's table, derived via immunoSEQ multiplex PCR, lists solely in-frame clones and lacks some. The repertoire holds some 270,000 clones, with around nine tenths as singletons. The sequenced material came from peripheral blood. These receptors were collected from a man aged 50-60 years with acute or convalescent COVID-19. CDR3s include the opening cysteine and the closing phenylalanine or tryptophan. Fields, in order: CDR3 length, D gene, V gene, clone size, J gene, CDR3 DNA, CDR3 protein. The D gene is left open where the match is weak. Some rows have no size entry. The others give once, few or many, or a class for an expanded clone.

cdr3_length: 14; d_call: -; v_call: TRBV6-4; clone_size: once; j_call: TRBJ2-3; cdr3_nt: TGTGCCAGCAGGAGGGAGCAATTCACAGATACGCAGTATTTT; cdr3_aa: CASRREQFTDTQYF
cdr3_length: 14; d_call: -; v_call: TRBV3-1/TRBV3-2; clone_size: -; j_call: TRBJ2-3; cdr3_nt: TGTGCCAGCAGCCAAGGGGCCCCCCCAGATACGCAGTATTTT; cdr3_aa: CASSQGAPPDTQYF
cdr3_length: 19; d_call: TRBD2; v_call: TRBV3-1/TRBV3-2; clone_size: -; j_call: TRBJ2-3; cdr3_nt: TGTGCCAGCAGCCAAGATCTCTGGGGGGGAGTATCTAGCACAGATACGCAGTATTTT; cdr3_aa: CASSQDLWGGVSSTDTQYF
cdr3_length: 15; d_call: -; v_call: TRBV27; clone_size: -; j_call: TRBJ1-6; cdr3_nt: TGTGCCAGCAGTTTTGACAGGCCTTATAATTCACCCCTCCACTTT; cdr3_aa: CASSFDRPYNSPLHF
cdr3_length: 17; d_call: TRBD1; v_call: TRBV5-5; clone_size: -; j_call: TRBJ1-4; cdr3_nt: TGTGCCAGCAGCTTGGGGGGGACAGGGGCCCATAATGAAAAACTGTTTTTT; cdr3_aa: CASSLGGTGAHNEKLFF
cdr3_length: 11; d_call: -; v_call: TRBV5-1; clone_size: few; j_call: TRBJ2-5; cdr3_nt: TGCGCCAGCGCGGAGGGGGAGACCCAGTACTTC; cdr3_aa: CASAEGETQYF
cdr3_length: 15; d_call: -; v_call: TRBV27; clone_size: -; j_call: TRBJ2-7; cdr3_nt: TGTGCCAGCAGCCCCTTTGGCAGGGAAGCTTACGGGCAGTACTTC; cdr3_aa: CASSPFGREAYGQYF
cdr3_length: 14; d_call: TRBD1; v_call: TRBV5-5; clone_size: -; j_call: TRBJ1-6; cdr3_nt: TGTGCCAGCAGTCGGGACAGTGGAAATTCACCCCTCCACTTT; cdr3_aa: CASSRDSGNSPLHF
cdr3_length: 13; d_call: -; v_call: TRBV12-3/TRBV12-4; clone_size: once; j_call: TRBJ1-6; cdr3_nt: TGTGCCAGCAGAACTACCTATAATTCACCCCTCCACTTT; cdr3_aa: CASRTTYNSPLHF
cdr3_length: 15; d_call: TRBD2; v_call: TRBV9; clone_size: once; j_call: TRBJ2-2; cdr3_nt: TGTGCCAGCAGCACCCCCGGGGGGGACACCGGGGAGCTGTTTTTT; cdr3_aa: CASSTPGGDTGELFF
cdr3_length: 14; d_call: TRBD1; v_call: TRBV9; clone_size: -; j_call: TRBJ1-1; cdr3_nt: TGTGCCAGCAGCCCACGGGACAGGGCTACTGAAGCTTTCTTT; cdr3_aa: CASSPRDRATEAFF
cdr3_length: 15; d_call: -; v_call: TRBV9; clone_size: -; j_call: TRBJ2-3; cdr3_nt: TGTGCCAGCAGCTCGCGATCTCCGGGCACAGATACGCAGTATTTT; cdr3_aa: CASSSRSPGTDTQYF
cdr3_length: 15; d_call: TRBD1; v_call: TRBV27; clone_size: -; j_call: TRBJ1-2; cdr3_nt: TGTGCCAGCAGTTCGACAGGGGAGGGATACTATGGCTACACCTTC; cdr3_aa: CASSSTGEGYYGYTF
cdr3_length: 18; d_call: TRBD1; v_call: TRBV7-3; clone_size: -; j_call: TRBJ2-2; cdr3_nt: TGTGCCAGCAGCTTAAGCCCTCGACAGGGGAGAAAGGCCGGGGAGCTGTTTTTT; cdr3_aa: CASSLSPRQGRKAGELFF
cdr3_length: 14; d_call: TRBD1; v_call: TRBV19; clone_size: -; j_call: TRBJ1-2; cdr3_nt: TGTGCCAGTAGTCGAGGGACAGGGGGCTATGGCTACACCTTC; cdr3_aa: CASSRGTGGYGYTF
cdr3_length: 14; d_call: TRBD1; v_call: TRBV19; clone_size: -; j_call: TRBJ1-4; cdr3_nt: TGTGCCAGTAGTGCCACAGGGGTTCTCGAAAAACTGTTTTTT; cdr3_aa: CASSATGVLEKLFF
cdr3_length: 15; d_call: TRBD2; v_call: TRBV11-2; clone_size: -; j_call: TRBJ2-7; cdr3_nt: TGTGCCAGCAGCTTATCTAGCGGGATTACCTACGAGCAGTACTTC; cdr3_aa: CASSLSSGITYEQYF
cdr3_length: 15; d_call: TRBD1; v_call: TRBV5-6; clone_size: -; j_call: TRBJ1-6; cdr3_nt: TGTGCCAGCCGAACAACAGGGGGTTTCGATTCACCCCTCCACTTT; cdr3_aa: CASRTTGGFDSPLHF
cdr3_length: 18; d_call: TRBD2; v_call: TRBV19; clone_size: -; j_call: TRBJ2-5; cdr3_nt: TGTGCCAGTAGCCCTGGGCCTAGAGGCGGGGGGGCCCGAGAGACCCAGTACTTC; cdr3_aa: CASSPGPRGGGARETQYF
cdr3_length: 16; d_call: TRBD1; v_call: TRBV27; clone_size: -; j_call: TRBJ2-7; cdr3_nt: TGTGCCAGCAGTTTAGGCCCGGGACAGGGGCTCTACGAGCAGTACTTC; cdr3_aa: CASSLGPGQGLYEQYF
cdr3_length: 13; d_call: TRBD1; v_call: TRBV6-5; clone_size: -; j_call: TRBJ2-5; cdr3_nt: TGTGCCAGCAGACCTGGGACAGGGAGAAACCAGTACTTC; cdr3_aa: CASRPGTGRNQYF
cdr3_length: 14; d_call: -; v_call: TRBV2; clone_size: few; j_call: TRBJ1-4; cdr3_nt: TGTGCCAGCAGTGAACCGGCAACTAATGAAAAACTGTTTTTT; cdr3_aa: CASSEPATNEKLFF
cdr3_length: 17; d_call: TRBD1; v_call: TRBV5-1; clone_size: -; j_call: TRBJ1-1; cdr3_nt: TGCGCCAGCAGCCTCAGGGGACAGGGTAAGACGAACACTGAAGCTTTCTTT; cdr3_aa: CASSLRGQGKTNTEAFF
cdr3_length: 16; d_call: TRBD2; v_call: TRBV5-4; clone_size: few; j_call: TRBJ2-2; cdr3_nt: TGTGCCAGCAGCCCGGGACTAGCCATGGGGGCCGGGGAGCTGTTTTTT; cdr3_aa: CASSPGLAMGAGELFF
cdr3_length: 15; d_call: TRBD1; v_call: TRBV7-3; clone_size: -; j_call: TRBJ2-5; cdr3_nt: TGTGCCAGCAGTCCTACGGGACAGGGGAGGGAGACCCAGTACTTC; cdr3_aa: CASSPTGQGRETQYF
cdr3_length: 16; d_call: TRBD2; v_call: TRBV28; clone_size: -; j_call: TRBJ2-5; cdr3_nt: TGTGCCAGCAGTCCGGGACTAGCGGGGGTTCGTGAGACCCAGTACTTC; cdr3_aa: CASSPGLAGVRETQYF
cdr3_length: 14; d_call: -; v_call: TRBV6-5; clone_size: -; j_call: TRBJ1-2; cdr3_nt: TGTGCCAGCAGAATACAGGGTCCTGGCTATGGCTACACCTTC; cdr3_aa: CASRIQGPGYGYTF
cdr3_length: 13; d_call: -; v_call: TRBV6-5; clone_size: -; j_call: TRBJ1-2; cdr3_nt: TGTGCCAGCAGCCAGGGACTTAACTATGGCTACACCTTC; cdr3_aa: CASSQGLNYGYTF
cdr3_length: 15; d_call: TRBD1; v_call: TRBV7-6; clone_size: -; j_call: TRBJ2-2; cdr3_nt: TGTGCCAGCAGTCGGGGACAGGCGAACACCGGGGAGCTGTTTTTT; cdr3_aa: CASSRGQANTGELFF
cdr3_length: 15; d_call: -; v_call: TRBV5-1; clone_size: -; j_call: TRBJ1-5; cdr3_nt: TGCGCCAGCAGCTTGGATGCGAATAGCAATCAGCCCCAGCATTTT; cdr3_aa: CASSLDANSNQPQHF
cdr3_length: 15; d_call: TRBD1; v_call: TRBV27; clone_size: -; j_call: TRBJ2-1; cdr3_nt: TGTGCCAGCAGTTTAAGGGACAGGGGTTACAATGAGCAGTTCTTC; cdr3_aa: CASSLRDRGYNEQFF
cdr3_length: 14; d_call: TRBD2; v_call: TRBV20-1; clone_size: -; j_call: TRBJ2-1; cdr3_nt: TGCAGTGCGAGTAGCGGGGGGGCCTTGAATGAGCAGTTCTTC; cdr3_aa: CSASSGGALNEQFF
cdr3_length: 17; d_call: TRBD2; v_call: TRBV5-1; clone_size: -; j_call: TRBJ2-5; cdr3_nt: TGCGCCAGCAGCTTGGCCCCAGCGGGGGGAACACAAGAGACCCAGTACTTC; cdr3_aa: CASSLAPAGGTQETQYF
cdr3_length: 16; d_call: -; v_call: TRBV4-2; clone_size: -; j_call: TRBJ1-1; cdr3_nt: TGTGCCAGCAGCCAAGTGAGCGGCCAGAGGAACACTGAAGCTTTCTTT; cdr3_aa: CASSQVSGQRNTEAFF
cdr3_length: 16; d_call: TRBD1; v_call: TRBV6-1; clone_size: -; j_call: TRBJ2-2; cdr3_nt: TGTGCCAGCAGTGGCGACAGGGCCAAAAACACCGGGGAGCTGTTTTTT; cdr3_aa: CASSGDRAKNTGELFF
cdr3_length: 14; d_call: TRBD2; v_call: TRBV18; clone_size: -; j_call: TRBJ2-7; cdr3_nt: TGTGCCAGCTCACCATTAGGGAGGGGCCACGAGCAGTACTTC; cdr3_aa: CASSPLGRGHEQYF
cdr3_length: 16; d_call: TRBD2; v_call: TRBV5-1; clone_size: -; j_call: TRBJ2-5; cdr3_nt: TGCGCCAGCAGCTTGGCCCCGGGGGGGATTCAAGAGACCCAGTACTTC; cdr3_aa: CASSLAPGGIQETQYF
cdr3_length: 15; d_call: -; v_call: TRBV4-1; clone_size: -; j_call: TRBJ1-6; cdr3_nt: TGCGCCAGCAGCCGGCAGGGTGTCCAGGATTCACCCCTCCACTTT; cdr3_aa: CASSRQGVQDSPLHF
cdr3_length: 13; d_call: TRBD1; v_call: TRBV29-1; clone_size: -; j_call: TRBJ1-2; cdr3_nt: TGCAGCGTTGAAAAGGACAGGGGCTTCGGCTACACCTTC; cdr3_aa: CSVEKDRGFGYTF
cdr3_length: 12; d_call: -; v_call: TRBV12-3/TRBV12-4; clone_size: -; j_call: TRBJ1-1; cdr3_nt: TGTGCCAGCAGCTTCTCAGGGATGGAAGCTTTCTTT; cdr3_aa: CASSFSGMEAFF
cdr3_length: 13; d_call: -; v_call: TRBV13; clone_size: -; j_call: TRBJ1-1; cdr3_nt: TGTGCCAGCAGCTTAGAACGACAGAATGAAGCTTTCTTT; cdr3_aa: CASSLERQNEAFF
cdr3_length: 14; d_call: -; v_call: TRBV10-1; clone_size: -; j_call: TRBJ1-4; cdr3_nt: TGCGCCAGCAGCCTAGGACAGACGAATGAAAAACTGTTTTTT; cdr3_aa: CASSLGQTNEKLFF
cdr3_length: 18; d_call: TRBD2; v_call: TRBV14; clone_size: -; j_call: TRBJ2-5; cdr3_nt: TGTGCCAGCAGCCAAGTGGTTAGCGGGGGGGCGTGGTCCGAGACCCAGTACTTC; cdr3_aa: CASSQVVSGGAWSETQYF
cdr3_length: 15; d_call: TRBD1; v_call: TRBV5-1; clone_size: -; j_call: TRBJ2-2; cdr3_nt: TGCGCCAGCAGCAACCCACAGGGGGCTTCCGGGGAGCTGTTTTTT; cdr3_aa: CASSNPQGASGELFF
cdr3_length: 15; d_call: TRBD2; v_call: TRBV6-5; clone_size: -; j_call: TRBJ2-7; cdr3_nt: TGTGCCAGCAGGAGGACTAGCGGGGGATCCTACGAGCAGTACTTC; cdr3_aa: CASRRTSGGSYEQYF
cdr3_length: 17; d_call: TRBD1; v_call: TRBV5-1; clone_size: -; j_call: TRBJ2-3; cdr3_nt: TGCGCCAGCAGCTTGATCGTTGGGACAGGGGATATAGATACGCAGTATTTT; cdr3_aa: CASSLIVGTGDIDTQYF
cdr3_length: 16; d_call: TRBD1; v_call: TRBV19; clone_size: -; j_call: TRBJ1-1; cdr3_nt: TGTGCCAGTAGTCTCCCCCGGGACAGGGTGAACACTGAAGCTTTCTTT; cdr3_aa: CASSLPRDRVNTEAFF
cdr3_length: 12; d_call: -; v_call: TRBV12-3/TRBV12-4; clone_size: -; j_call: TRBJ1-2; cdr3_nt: TGTGCCAGCAGGGACATCACGCGCGGCTACACCTTC; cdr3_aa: CASRDITRGYTF
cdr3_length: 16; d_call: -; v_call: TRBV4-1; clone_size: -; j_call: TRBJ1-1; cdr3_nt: TGCGCCAGCAGCCAAGCGCAGGGGCTGGGGAACACTGAAGCTTTCTTT; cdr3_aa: CASSQAQGLGNTEAFF
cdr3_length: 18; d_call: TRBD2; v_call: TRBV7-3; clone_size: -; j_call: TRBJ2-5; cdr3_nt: TGTGCCAGCAGCTTAACCGGTGGTAGCGGGGGCCAACAAGAGACCCAGTACTTC; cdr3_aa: CASSLTGGSGGQQETQYF
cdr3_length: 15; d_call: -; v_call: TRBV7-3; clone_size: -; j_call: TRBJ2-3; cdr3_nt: TGTGCCAGCAGCTTAGGAGGCGGCAGATCGTATACGCAGTATTTT; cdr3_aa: CASSLGGGRSYTQYF
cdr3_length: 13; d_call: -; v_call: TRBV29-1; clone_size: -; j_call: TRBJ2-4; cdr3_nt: TGCAGCGTTGCGTCCGGCAGGCAAAACATTCAGTACTTC; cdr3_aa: CSVASGRQNIQYF
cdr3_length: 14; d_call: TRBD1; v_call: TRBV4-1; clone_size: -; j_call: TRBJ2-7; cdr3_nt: TGCGCCAGCAGCCTCCGACAGGGTATACGGGAGCAGTACTTC; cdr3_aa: CASSLRQGIREQYF
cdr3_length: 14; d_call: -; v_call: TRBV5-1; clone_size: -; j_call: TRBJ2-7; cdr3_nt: TGCGCCAGCAGGGGGGAGGCCCTCTCCTACGAGCAGTACTTC; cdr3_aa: CASRGEALSYEQYF
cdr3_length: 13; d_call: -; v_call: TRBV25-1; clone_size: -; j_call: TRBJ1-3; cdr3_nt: TGTGCCAGTCGGGGGGGCTCTGGAAACACCATATATTTT; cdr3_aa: CASRGGSGNTIYF
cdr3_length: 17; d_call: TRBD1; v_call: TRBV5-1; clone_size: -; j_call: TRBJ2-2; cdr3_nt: TGCGCCAGCAGCCCATCGGACAGGGGGCACTACGGCGGGGAGCTGTTTTTT; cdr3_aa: CASSPSDRGHYGGELFF
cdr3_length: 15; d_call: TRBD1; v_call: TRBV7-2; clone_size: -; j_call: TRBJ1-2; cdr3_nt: TGTGCCAGCAGTAAAACGGGACAGGGTTTGGGTGGCTACACCTTC; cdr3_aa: CASSKTGQGLGGYTF
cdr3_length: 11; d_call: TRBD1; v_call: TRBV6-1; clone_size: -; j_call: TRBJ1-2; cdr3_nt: TGTGCCAGCAGTGAAGGCAGGGGGGATACCTTC; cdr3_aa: CASSEGRGDTF
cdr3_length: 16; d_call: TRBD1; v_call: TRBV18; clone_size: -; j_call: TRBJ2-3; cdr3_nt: TGTGCCAGCTCACCGAGTAGGACAGGGGGCACAGATACGCAGTATTTT; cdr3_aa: CASSPSRTGGTDTQYF
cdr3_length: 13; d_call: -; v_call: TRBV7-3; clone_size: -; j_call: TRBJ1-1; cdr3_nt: TGTGCCAGCAGCGTCGTTTCGAACACTGAAGCTTTCTTT; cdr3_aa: CASSVVSNTEAFF